The 21 T cell receptor beta chains in this list originate from one sample, sequenced in a study of CD8+ T cells in alopecia areata. Noted treatment: oral pan-JAK inhibitor, 5-10 mg twice daily. Sequencing relied on a cDNA template that was reverse transcribed from extracted RNA. Assay used: immunoSEQ multiplex PCR; TCRdb lists only in-frame clones, some missing. The sample holds 90,000 to 120,000 clones, 84% seen once. The sample consisted of CD8+ T cells sorted from blood, taken at week 24, from a patient treated with tofacitinib. Source of these receptors: a human donor with alopecia areata.

The rearrangement uses TRBV7-9 and TRBJ2-7; 9 bases fit TRBD1. The trim removed 4 bases at V and 6 bases at J, leaving 22 bases unmatched. The germline V gene has CDR1 SEHNR and CDR2 FQNEAQ (reference sequence). The CDR3 consists of 19 residues. CDR3 coding DNA: TGTGCCAGCAGCTCTTTCCCGGGACAGGGTAAGAGTTTAGGACGCGAGCAGTACTTC. Translating it yields CASSSFPGQGKSLGREQYF.

The V and J genes are TRBV11-2 and TRBJ2-1; D perhaps matches TRBD2 (5 bases). Trimming took off 3 bases at V and 0 bases at J, with 9 bases between the two ends. Germline-derived CDR1 and CDR2 are SGHAT and FQNNGV. This CDR3 is built from 15 residues. CDR3 region: CASSFTGSSYNEQFF. For the CDR3, the DNA is TGTGCCAGCAGCTTTACGGGGAGCTCCTACAATGAGCAGTTCTTC.

V gene TRBV21-1 combines with J gene TRBJ2-1. TRBV21-1 is flagged as a pseudogene. CDR3 length: 14 amino acids. The CDR3 coding sequence is TGTGCCAGCAGCAAAAGGCACCCTGGACATGAGCAGTTCTTC. It codes for CASSKRHPGHEQFF.

The V and J genes are TRBV7-2 and TRBJ1-4, with TRBD1 matching over 9 bases. Trimming at V came to 5 bases and at J to 7 bases, leaving 8 bases not matched to a gene. Germline assignment: CDR1 SGHTA and CDR2 FQGNSA. The CDR3 is 15 amino acids. The CDR3 coding sequence is TGTGCCAGCAGCGGGACAGGGATTCAGGGTGAAAAACTGTTTTTT. This translates into CASSGTGIQGEKLFF.

Here the CDR3 reads CASSNGRSPLHF. CDR3 DNA: TGTGCCAGCAGCAACGGACGTTCACCCCTCCACTTT. The chain is built from TRBV7-2 and TRBJ1-6; D gene ambiguous. The CDR3 consists of 12 residues. Trimming cost V 5 bases and J 9 bases, with 8 bases left between them. From germline, CDR1 is SGHTA and CDR2 FQGNSA.

CDR3: CASSYGTGSGETQYF. In DNA form, the CDR3 reads TGTGCCAGCAGTTACGGGACGGGCTCCGGGGAGACCCAGTACTTC. V and J are TRBV6-5 and TRBJ2-5, with D possibly being TRBD1 or TRBD2 (5 bases each). The CDR3 totals 15 residues. Germline CDR1 MNHEY, CDR2 SVGAGI. V lost 2 bases to trimming and J lost 5 bases, with 15 bases between them.

The chain couples TRBV12-5 to TRBJ1-5, with 9 bases identical to TRBD1. V lost 6 bases, J lost 7 bases, and 10 bases stayed unmatched. CDR3 length: 15 residues. Germline V CDR1 and CDR2: LGHNT, FRNRAP. The CDR3 sequence is CASGPGTGWGQPQHF. CDR3 in DNA: TGTGCTAGTGGACCCGGGACAGGGTGGGGGCAGCCCCAGCATTTT.

Here the CDR3 reads CATSRDGTTGGTEAFF. CDR3 coding DNA: TGTGCCACCAGCAGAGATGGGACTACAGGGGGAACTGAAGCTTTCTTT. V is TRBV15 and J is TRBJ1-1; TRBD1 agrees at 8 bases. Germline assignment: CDR1 LNHNV and CDR2 YYDKDF (reference sequence). V shed 0 bases and J 5 bases; nucleotides not matched to a gene: 8. The CDR3 length is 16 residues. Drawing the rest from reference TRBV15 and TRBJ1-1, the complete variable domain is DAMVIQNPRYQVTQFGKPVTLSCSQTLNHNVMYWYQQKSSQAPKLLFHYYDKDFNNEADTPDNFQSRRPNTSFCFLDIRSPGLGDTAMYLCATSRDGTTGGTEAFFGQGTRLTVV.

A few counts support this clone. Other DNA variants within this sample encode the same CDR3. The chain joins TRBV30 to TRBJ2-5, with D unclear. There are 12 residues in the CDR3. V lost 2 bases and J lost 2, with 6 bases in between. Germline lookup yields CDR1 GTSNPN and CDR2 SVGIG (reference sequence). The CDR3 coding sequence is TGTGCCTGGAGTTTTGGTCAAGAGACCCAGTACTTC. It specifies CAWSFGQETQYF.

This clone has a handful of counts. CDR3 residues: CAWTTGAQETQYF. The CDR3 DNA sequence: TGTGCCTGGACAACAGGGGCCCAAGAGACCCAGTACTTC. V is TRBV30 and J is TRBJ2-5, with 7 bases matching TRBD1. After removal of 4 bases from V and 1 base from J, the junction contained 3 bases not matched to a gene. The length of the CDR3 is 13 residues. Per the germline V gene, CDR1 is GTSNPN and CDR2 is SVGIG (reference sequence).

V gene TRBV7-9 combines with J gene TRBJ2-2; D may correspond to TRBD1 or TRBD2 (5 bases each). The V gene's germline CDR1 is SEHNR and CDR2 FQNEAQ (reference sequence). Trimming removed 5 bases from V and 0 bases from J, with 10 bases in between. This CDR3 spans 15 amino acids. In nucleotides, the CDR3 is TGTGCCAGCAGCACAGGAGGACCGAACACCGGGGAGCTGTTTTTT. Translation gives CASSTGGPNTGELFF. Combining the CDR3 with reference TRBV7-9 and TRBJ2-2 gives the whole variable domain DTGVSQNPRHKITKRGQNVTFRCDPISEHNRLYWYRQTLGQGPEFLTYFQNEAQLEKSRLLSDRFSAERPKGSFSTLEIQRTEQGDSAMYLCASSTGGPNTGELFFGEGSRLTVL.

V is TRBV5-4 and J is TRBJ2-7; D perhaps matches TRBD2 (6 bases). Deletions cut 3 bases from V and 5 bases from J, with 12 bases between. Germline V gene sequence: CDR1 SGHNT, CDR2 YYREEE (reference sequence). This CDR3 spans 13 amino acids. DNA for the CDR3: TGTGCCAGCAGCTCGGAGGGCCGGGACGAGCAGTACTTC. Its protein product is CASSSEGRDEQYF.

The chain links TRBV18 to TRBJ2-2, with D possibly matching TRBD2 (6 bases). V shed 0 bases and J shed 4 bases, with 6 bases lying between them. The CDR3 extends over 14 amino acids. CDR1 and CDR2 (germline): KGHSH, LQKENI. Here the CDR3 DNA reads TGTGCCAGCTCACCACCGCGGGGCACCGGGGAGCTGTTTTTT. This gives the protein CASSPPRGTGELFF. Full variable domain (rest looked up from reference TRBV18 and TRBJ2-2): NAGVMQNPRHLVRRRGQEARLRCSPMKGHSHVYWYRQLPEEGLKFMVYLQKENIIDESGMPKERFSAEFPKEGPSILRIQQVVRGDSAAYFCASSPPRGTGELFFGEGSRLTVL.

The V gene is TRBV7-9, the J gene TRBJ2-7; the match to TRBD2 covers 9 bases. The CDR3 sequence is 15 residues long. With 1 base clipped from V and 5 bases from J, the junction kept 6 bases outside the gene matches. CDR1 is SEHNR, CDR2 FQNEAQ, per germline (reference sequence). CDR3 sequence: CASSLVLAGRHEQYF. The CDR3 nucleotides read TGTGCCAGCAGCTTAGTGCTAGCGGGGCGCCACGAGCAGTACTTC.

This chain uses TRBV10-2 with TRBJ2-3; 9 positions match TRBD2. The CDR3 spans 16 residues. J gave up 1 base and V 2 bases, and 4 bases lay outside the gene matches. The germline V gene has CDR1 WSHSY and CDR2 SAAADI. This chain's CDR3 is CASSETLAGGTDTQYF. CDR3 coding DNA: TGCGCCAGCAGTGAGACTTTAGCGGGGGGCACAGATACGCAGTATTTT.

This clone was seen more than once but under ten times. The chain uses TRBV29-1 and TRBJ2-1; 9 bases map to TRBD2. Germline V gene lookup returns CDR1 SQVTM and CDR2 ANQGSEA. CDR3 length: 16 residues. V lost 7 bases, J lost 6 bases, and 16 bases stayed unmatched. The CDR3, as DNA: TGCAGCGCTGACGACCTTATAGCGGGGGCCCTCAATGAGCAGTTCTTC. This encodes CSADDLIAGALNEQFF.

The gene calls are TRBV28 and TRBJ2-7; TRBD1 might be the D (6 bases). Germline CDR1 reads MDHEN; CDR2 reads SYDVKM. The CDR3 length is 13 residues. V shed 1 base and J shed 5 bases, with 9 bases lying between them. The CDR3 nucleotides read TGTGCCAGCAGTTTATTGGACAGTGACGAGCAGTACTTC. The encoded protein is CASSLLDSDEQYF.

A single count supports this clone. J is TRBJ1-2 and V is TRBV6-1; tentatively, D is TRBD1 (5 bases). This CDR3 contains 12 residues. The germline gives CDR1 MNHNS, CDR2 SASEGT. V dropped 6 bases and J dropped 8 bases, with 13 bases sitting between them. CDR3 bases: TGTGCCAGCAGCCAATCGGGGGACGGCTACACCTTC. Protein: CASSQSGDGYTF.

The chain joins TRBV29-1 to TRBJ2-5, with TRBD2 identical over 7 bases. V gave up 4 bases and J gave up 4 bases; unmatched junction bases: 18. Germline assignment: CDR1 SQVTM and CDR2 ANQGSEA. The CDR3 length is 17 residues. CDR3 coding DNA: TGCAGCGTTGGCCCCGAGACTAGCCAGAATTTTGGAGAGACCCAGTACTTC. It is translated as CSVGPETSQNFGETQYF.

The V gene is TRBV6-5, the J gene TRBJ1-1; D is unresolved. Germline V gene data show CDR1 as MNHEY and CDR2 as SVGAGI. V shed 2 bases and J shed 1 base, with 5 bases lying between them. CDR3 size: 13 residues. This CDR3 is CASSYGWNTEAFF. As DNA, the CDR3 is TGTGCCAGCAGTTACGGGTGGAACACTGAAGCTTTCTTT.

This clone appeared a few times. The chain links TRBV11-3 to TRBJ2-5, with D maybe TRBD1 (5 bases). The CDR3 covers 16 residues. Germline lookup yields CDR1 SGHNT and CDR2 YENEEA. The germline V and J ends were trimmed by 6 bases and 2 bases, with 19 bases remaining between them. The DNA for the CDR3 is TGTGCCAGCAGTCAAAAGACAAGGGGCCCGCAAGAGACCCAGTACTTC. Protein product: CASSQKTRGPQETQYF. The full variable domain, with the rest looked up from reference TRBV11-3 and TRBJ2-5, is EAGVVQSPRYKIIEKKQPVAFWCNPISGHNTLYWYLQNLGQGPELLIRYENEEAVDDSQLPKDRFSAERLKGVDSTLKIQPAELGDSAVYLCASSQKTRGPQETQYFGPGTRLLVL.